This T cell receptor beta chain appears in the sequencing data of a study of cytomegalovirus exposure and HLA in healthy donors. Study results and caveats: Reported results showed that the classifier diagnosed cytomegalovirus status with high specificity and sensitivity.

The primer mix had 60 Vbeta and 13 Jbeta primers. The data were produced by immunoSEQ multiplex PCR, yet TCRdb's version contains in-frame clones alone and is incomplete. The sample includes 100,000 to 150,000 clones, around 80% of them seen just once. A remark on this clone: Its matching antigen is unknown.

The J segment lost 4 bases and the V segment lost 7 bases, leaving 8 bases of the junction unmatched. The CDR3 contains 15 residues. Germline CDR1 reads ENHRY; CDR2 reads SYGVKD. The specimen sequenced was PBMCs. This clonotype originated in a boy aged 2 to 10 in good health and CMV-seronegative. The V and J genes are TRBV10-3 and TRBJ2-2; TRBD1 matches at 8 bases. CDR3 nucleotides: TGTGCCATCAACCTCGGACAGGGTCGCACCGGGGAGCTGTTTTTT. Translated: CAINLGQGRTGELFF.